This T cell receptor (beta chain) originates from a study of T cell repertoires in cytomegalovirus infection. Background on the study: Matching HLA type and CMV infection were both indicated by public TCR beta signatures.

MiXCR was run by TCRdb on the reads, yielding one entry per CDR3 protein. This sample has a few hundred thousand distinct CDR3 sequences; about 17% occur once, and the top ten carry roughly 45%. Study-level points and caveats: In two of eight donors, the top clonotype was HLA-C-restricted CMV-specific.

On this clonotype itself: The antigen is unknown.

V lost 3 bases, J lost 6 bases, and 17 bases lay in between. Germline V CDR1 and CDR2: LNHDA, SQIVND (reference sequence). This CDR3 is 15 amino acids long. The material sequenced was CD8+ T cells from PBMCs. The rearrangement links TRBV19 to TRBJ1-1; possibly TRBD1 for D (5 bases). The TCR comes from a human donor in good health (CMV status not recorded). Some clones in this sample may be carry-over from other donors' samples. The CDR3 region has the DNA TGTGCCAGTAGTATTCCGGGGCCCAGACCCCCTGAAGCTTTCTTT. Protein sequence: CASSIPGPRPPEAFF. The whole variable domain, filled in from reference TRBV19 and TRBJ1-1, reads DGGITQSPKYLFRKEGQNVTLSCEQNLNHDAMYWYRQDPGQGLRLIYYSQIVNDFQKGDIAEGYSVSREKKESFPLTVTSAQKNPTAFYLCASSIPGPRPPEAFFGQGTRLTVV.